One sample yielded the 18 T cell receptor beta chains listed below, sequenced in a study of T cells in narcolepsy. Clones were read by immunoSEQ multiplex PCR, and TCRdb kept only the in-frame ones, dropping some. The sample shows tens of thousands of clones, just over 90% of them seen only once. What was sequenced was CD45RA- memory CD4+ T cells from PBMCs. The source of these receptors is a human donor with narcolepsy.

The chain has TRBV9 and TRBJ2-7; a weak D match, TRBD2 (7 bases). Trimming took 3 bases from V and 6 from J, leaving 19 bases between them. Per germline, CDR1 SGDLS and CDR2 YYNGEE. This CDR3 has 15 residues. The CDR3 DNA reads TGTGCCAGCAGCGCAGACAGGACTAGTTTTTCCGAGCAGTACTTC. Translated, it gives CASSADRTSFSEQYF.

The chain has TRBV7-3 and TRBJ2-6; D uncertain. Per germline, CDR1 SGHTA and CDR2 FQGTGA. This CDR3 has 19 amino acids. V was clipped by 5 bases and J by 5 bases, with 25 bases between them. The CDR3 loop reads CASSRTVDGLQSRANVLTF. CDR3 in DNA: TGTGCCAGCAGCAGAACTGTAGACGGCTTACAAAGTCGGGCCAACGTCCTGACTTTC. The whole variable domain, remainder taken from reference TRBV7-3 and TRBJ2-6, is GAGVSQTPSNKVTEKGKYVELRCDPISGHTALYWYRQSLGQGPEFLIYFQGTGAADDSGLPNDRFFAVRPEGSVSTLKIQRTERGDSAVYLCASSRTVDGLQSRANVLTFGAGSRLTVL.

V and J are TRBV9 and TRBJ1-1; TRBD1 matches 9 bases. The CDR3 is 14 amino acids. V gave up 4 bases and J gave up 5 bases; unmatched junction bases: 6. CDR1 is SGDLS and CDR2 is YYNGEE in the germline V gene. The CDR3: CASSPTGGSTEAFF. As DNA, the CDR3 is TGTGCCAGCAGCCCCACAGGGGGCTCGACTGAAGCTTTCTTT.

V and J are TRBV5-1 and TRBJ2-3; tentatively, D is TRBD1 or TRBD2 (6 bases each). Germline assignment: CDR1 SGHRS and CDR2 YFSETQ. The CDR3 is 14 amino acids. V was clipped by 5 bases and J by 2 bases, with 12 bases between them. The CDR3 DNA follows: TGCGCCAGCAGAAGGGGGGAACCCACAGATACGCAGTATTTT. This codes for CASRRGEPTDTQYF.

The chain is built from TRBV14 and TRBJ2-7; D gene ambiguous. Trimming took 8 bases from V and 2 from J, leaving 13 bases between them. Germline CDR1 reads SGHDN; CDR2 reads FVKESK. The CDR3 runs 13 residues. CDR3: CASSSVGPYEQYF. CDR3 bases: TGTGCCAGCTCGAGCGTTGGACCCTACGAGCAGTACTTC.

The chain couples TRBV18 to TRBJ2-3; D remains ambiguous. Germline CDR1 is KGHSH and CDR2 is LQKENI. V lost 3 bases and J 0 bases, leaving 1 base between the germline ends. CDR3 length: 12 residues. CDR3: CASSPSTDTQYF. Written as DNA, the CDR3 is TGTGCCAGCTCACCCAGCACAGATACGCAGTATTTT.

In DNA, the CDR3 is TGCGCCAGCAATCCCAGGGAGGGAAACACCGGGGAGCTGTTTTTT. As protein: CASNPREGNTGELFF. The chain is built from TRBV5-1 and TRBJ2-2, with 7 bases fitting TRBD2. V dropped 6 bases and J dropped 2; count of bases not matched to a gene: 7. This CDR3 is 15 amino acids long. The germline gives CDR1 SGHRS, CDR2 YFSETQ.

CDR3 residues: CASSPSAVVAAVYSNQPQHF. The CDR3 DNA is TGTGCCAGTAGTCCCTCAGCGGTGGTCGCGGCCGTTTATAGCAATCAGCCCCAGCATTTT. This chain links TRBV19 with TRBJ1-5; D call uncertain. The V gene lost 5 bases and the J gene lost 0 bases, with 26 bases spanning the gap. Germline values: CDR1 LNHDA, CDR2 SQIVND (reference sequence). CDR3 length: 20 amino acids.

The chain employs TRBV18 and TRBJ2-1; 7 bases agree with TRBD1. Germline CDR1 reads KGHSH; CDR2 reads LQKENI. The CDR3 runs 14 residues. J gave up 6 bases and V 1 base, and 3 bases lay outside the gene matches. For the CDR3, the DNA is TGTGCCAGCTCACCACAGGGGGCGGCCAATGAGCAGTTCTTC. Amino acids: CASSPQGAANEQFF.

The chain links TRBV27 to TRBJ1-1; weak D call: TRBD1 (6 bases). Looked up from germline, CDR1 is MNHEY and CDR2 is SMNVEV (reference sequence). The CDR3 consists of 14 residues. CDR3 protein: CTSQLNRVVTEAFF. CDR3 nucleotide sequence: TGTACCTCCCAGCTAAACAGGGTGGTTACTGAAGCTTTCTTT.

This chain uses TRBV5-8 with TRBJ1-3; 7 nucleotides align to TRBD1. There are 15 residues in the CDR3. The V gene's germline CDR1 is SGHTS and CDR2 YDEGEE. J lost 1 base, V lost 2 bases, and 3 bases had no gene match. CDR3 residues: CASSLQGRSGNTIYF. DNA of the CDR3: TGTGCCAGCAGCTTACAGGGGAGATCTGGAAACACCATATATTTT. Full variable domain (remainder filled in from reference TRBV5-8 and TRBJ1-3): EAGVTQSPTHLIKTRGQQATLRCSPISGHTSVYWYQQALGLGLQFLLWYDEGEERNRGNFPPRFSGRQFPNYSSELNVNALELEDSALYLCASSLQGRSGNTIYFGEGSWLTVV.

The chain uses TRBV14 and TRBJ1-5; no clear D. This CDR3 is built from 13 residues. The germline V and J ends were trimmed by 0 bases and 6 bases, with 6 bases remaining between them. The germline V gene has CDR1 SGHDN and CDR2 FVKESK. The CDR3 DNA reads TGTGCCAGCAGCCAAGATACGGGTCAGCCCCAGCATTTT. Its translation is CASSQDTGQPQHF. The entire variable domain, with the rest obtained from reference TRBV14 and TRBJ1-5, is as follows: EAGVTQFPSHSVIEKGQTVTLRCDPISGHDNLYWYRRVMGKEIKFLLHFVKESKQDESGMPNNRFLAERTGGTYSTLKVQPAELEDSGVYFCASSQDTGQPQHFGDGTRLSIL.

The chain has TRBV15 and TRBJ2-7; D might be TRBD1 (6 bases). This CDR3 has 15 amino acids. Trimming removed 8 bases from V and 3 bases from J, with 20 bases in between. CDR1 and CDR2 (germline): LNHNV, YYDKDF (reference sequence). The CDR3 here is CATRPDRSFIYEQYF. The CDR3 coding sequence is TGTGCCACCCGACCGGACAGATCTTTTATCTACGAGCAGTACTTC.

The chain carries TRBV19 and TRBJ2-5; possible D gene TRBD2, 7 bases. The CDR3 covers 14 residues. Germline V gene data show CDR1 as LNHDA and CDR2 as SQIVND (reference sequence). V lost 3 bases and J 7 bases, leaving 15 bases between the germline ends. The CDR3 loop reads CASSMREGGATQYF. CDR3 bases: TGTGCCAGTAGTATGCGCGAGGGGGGGGCGACCCAGTACTTC.

The rearrangement joins TRBV5-5 to TRBJ2-3; D might be TRBD2 (5 bases). V was shortened by 0 bases and J by 4 bases, with 9 bases between the two germline ends. The CDR3 covers 14 residues. Germline V gene lookup returns CDR1 SGHKS and CDR2 YYEKEE (reference sequence). The CDR3, as DNA: TGTGCCAGCAGCTTGGGAGCGGTCTCAGATACGCAGTATTTT. Amino acid sequence: CASSLGAVSDTQYF. Full variable domain (rest looked up from reference TRBV5-5 and TRBJ2-3): DAGVTQSPTHLIKTRGQQVTLRCSPISGHKSVSWYQQVLGQGPQFIFQYYEKEERGRGNFPDRFSARQFPNYSSELNVNALLLGDSALYLCASSLGAVSDTQYFGPGTRLTVL.

The J gene is TRBJ1-1, the V gene TRBV6-1, with 7 bases identical to TRBD1. V gave up 7 bases and J gave up 10 bases; unmatched junction bases: 12. The CDR3 runs to 13 residues. Germline CDR1 is MNHNS and CDR2 is SASEGT. CDR3: CASTQGVGDLAFF. The CDR3 nucleotides are TGTGCCAGCACCCAGGGGGTGGGGGATTTAGCTTTCTTT.

This chain links TRBV5-1 with TRBJ2-5; 7 bases are shared with TRBD1. CDR1 SGHRS and CDR2 YFSETQ come from the germline V gene. This CDR3 is built from 16 residues. V was clipped by 4 bases and J by 0 bases; unmatched bases: 9. The CDR3, as DNA: TGCGCCAGCAGCGCACGACAGACAGGGTACCAAGAGACCCAGTACTTC. Its protein is CASSARQTGYQETQYF.

V and J are TRBV5-1 and TRBJ2-3; 12 bases align to TRBD2. This CDR3 spans 18 amino acids. V lost 7 bases and J lost 0; bases outside the gene matches: 12. CDR1 and CDR2 (germline): SGHRS, YFSETQ. CDR3 region: CASAPALAGGLSTDTQYF. The CDR3 coding sequence is TGCGCCAGCGCCCCAGCCCTAGCGGGAGGGCTGAGCACAGATACGCAGTATTTT.